Below are 27 T cell receptor beta chains sequenced from a single sample in a study of shared clonotypes between healthy human individuals (dated by TCRdb to the early 2020s). Libraries came from the immunoSEQ multiplex PCR assay. As stored in TCRdb, this immuneACCESS dataset retains in-frame rearrangements with V and J assigned. A fraction of the clones does not appear; measured against another copy, unresolved V genes explain less than half of the discrepancy, and the remainder lacks a known reason. Across this sample there are 1.5 million to 2.5 million clones, with approximately 95% seen only once. The leading ten clones occupy approximately 1% of the sample. For the CD8 naive samples, CD45RO-negative cells were positively selected for CCR7, yielding a CD45RA+CCR7+ population from which TemRA cells were excluded. Input material: naive CD8+ T cells sorted from blood. The cell subset or site label corresponds to: CD45RA+CCR7+. These receptors originate from a man aged 18 to 29 in good health.

On this clone: One end of the junction is discordant with germline, which a read error may explain. The sample contains more than one DNA sequence encoding this CDR3. The rearrangement joins TRBV27 to TRBJ2-7, with D perhaps matching TRBD2 (6 bases). The germline gives CDR1 MNHEY, CDR2 SMNVEV (reference sequence). There are 14 residues in the CDR3. CDR3 sequence: CASSLLGGYYEQYF. The CDR3 nucleotides read TGTGCCAGCAGCTTATTGGGGGGTTACTACGAGCAGTACTTC.

This clone is a singleton in its sample. The rearrangement joins TRBV9 to TRBJ2-2; 9 bases agree with TRBD1. In germline, CDR1 is SGDLS, CDR2 YYNGEE. CDR3 size: 15 residues. Trimming at V came to 2 bases and at J to 7 bases, leaving 6 bases not matched to a gene. The CDR3 protein is CASSVGDRDIGELFF. The CDR3 nucleotides are TGTGCCAGCAGCGTCGGGGACAGGGACATCGGGGAGCTGTTTTTT.

This chain links TRBV28 with TRBJ1-1, with a tentative D call TRBD1 (5 bases). Per germline, CDR1 MDHEN and CDR2 SYDVKM. The CDR3 is 15 residues long. Trimming left V 5 bases short and J 3 bases short, with 16 bases between. The CDR3 reads CASSVPRVGDTEAFF. Here the CDR3 DNA reads TGTGCCAGCAGTGTCCCCAGGGTAGGAGACACTGAAGCTTTCTTT.

V is TRBV13 and J is TRBJ2-2, with unresolved D. The V gene's germline CDR1 is PRHDT and CDR2 FYEKMQ (reference sequence). This CDR3 spans 15 amino acids. Trimming took 7 bases from V and 3 from J, leaving 15 bases between them. The CDR3 DNA is TGTGCCAGCACCCTCCGGGCCGCGGACACCGGGGAGCTGTTTTTT. Translating gives CASTLRAADTGELFF. The complete variable domain, with remaining parts taken from reference TRBV13 and TRBJ2-2, reads AAGVIQSPRHLIKEKRETATLKCYPIPRHDTVYWYQQGPGQDPQFLISFYEKMQSDKGSIPDRFSAQQFSDYHSELNMSSLELGDSALYFCASTLRAADTGELFFGEGSRLTVL.

The genes are TRBV12-5 and TRBJ2-5, with 13 positions matching TRBD2. J lost 5 bases, V lost 5 bases, and 11 bases had no gene match. Germline V gene data show CDR1 as LGHNT and CDR2 as FRNRAP. The CDR3 contains 17 residues. The CDR3 nucleotides are TGTGCTAGTGGTATCGGACTAGCGGGAGAACTTCCCGAGACCCAGTACTTC. Protein: CASGIGLAGELPETQYF.

CDR3 nucleotides: TGCGCCAGCAGTGCATTAGCGGGGGCCGTGGACTACGAGCAGTACTTC. Translated: CASSALAGAVDYEQYF. The rearrangement uses TRBV10-1 and TRBJ2-7, with 9 bases matching TRBD2. Per the germline V gene, CDR1 is WNHNN and CDR2 is SYGVQD (reference sequence). The CDR3 loop spans 16 amino acids. After removal of 4 bases from V and 3 bases from J, the junction contained 10 bases not matched to a gene.

To note about this clone: Distinct nucleotide sequences in the sample also encode this CDR3. The gene calls are TRBV5-4 and TRBJ1-1; TRBD1 matches at 8 bases. Germline trimming cut 4 bases from V and 1 base from J; bases unmatched to any gene: 3. The germline V gene has CDR1 SGHNT and CDR2 YYREEE (reference sequence). The length of the CDR3 is 14 residues. CDR3 DNA sequence: TGTGCCAGCAGCCCAACAGGGGGGAACACTGAAGCTTTCTTT. It encodes CASSPTGGNTEAFF.

The V gene is TRBV10-3, the J gene TRBJ2-7; 11 bases align to TRBD1. Germline-derived CDR1 and CDR2 are ENHRY and SYGVKD. V lost 6 bases, J lost 5 bases, and 3 bases stayed unmatched. The CDR3 loop spans 13 amino acids. CDR3 DNA sequence: TGTGCCATCAGGGACAGGGGGCCGGACGAGCAGTACTTC. This gives the protein CAIRDRGPDEQYF.

The V gene is TRBV30, the J gene TRBJ2-3, with D perhaps matching TRBD2 (6 bases). CDR1 and CDR2 (germline): GTSNPN, SVGIG (reference sequence). The CDR3 runs 16 residues. Trimming removed 2 bases at V and 2 bases at J, with 17 bases between. The CDR3 spells CAWSPPEGPPTDTQYF. The CDR3 coding sequence is TGTGCCTGGAGTCCCCCGGAGGGGCCGCCCACAGATACGCAGTATTTT.

The chain couples TRBV5-4 to TRBJ1-6; 8 positions agree with TRBD1. This CDR3 is built from 15 residues. Trimming cost V 0 bases and J 6 bases; bases outside gene matches: 2. The germline V gene has CDR1 SGHNT and CDR2 YYREEE (reference sequence). The CDR3 region is CASSLGGTGNSPLHF. The CDR3, as DNA: TGTGCCAGCAGCTTGGGGGGGACAGGTAATTCACCCCTCCACTTT.

Details on this clone: Other nucleotide sequences from this sample produce the same CDR3. The chain links TRBV27 to TRBJ2-7; 9 nucleotides match TRBD1. There are 15 residues in the CDR3. Germline CDR1 reads MNHEY; CDR2 reads SMNVEV (reference sequence). V lost 2 bases to trimming and J lost 4 bases; unmatched junction nucleotides: 6. The CDR3 reads CASSLVGTGTYEQYF. Here the CDR3 DNA reads TGTGCCAGCAGTTTAGTTGGGACAGGGACGTACGAGCAGTACTTC.

V and J are TRBV11-2 and TRBJ1-6; D gene ambiguous. CDR3 length: 12 amino acids. Germline V gene sequence: CDR1 SGHAT, CDR2 FQNNGV. The V end lost 4 bases, the J end lost 6 bases, and 4 bases lay between the germline ends. CDR3 DNA sequence: TGTGCCAGCAGCTCTAGTAATTCACCCCTCCACTTT. This sequence encodes CASSSSNSPLHF.

V usage is TRBV7-9 and J usage is TRBJ2-2; TRBD1 matches 7 bases. The germline CDR1 and CDR2 sequences are SEHNR and FQNEAQ (reference sequence). This CDR3 is built from 16 residues. The V gene end was trimmed by 5 bases and the J gene end by 3 bases; junction bases not matched to a gene: 9. The CDR3 nucleotides are TGTGCCAGCAGCCTCCTGGACAGGCTGGACACCGGGGAGCTGTTTTTT. This gives the protein CASSLLDRLDTGELFF.

V usage is TRBV19 and J usage is TRBJ2-2; D gene unclear. The ends were cut back, 6 bases at V and 2 bases at J, with 13 bases in the middle. Per germline, CDR1 LNHDA and CDR2 SQIVND (reference sequence). CDR3 size: 15 residues. CDR3 DNA sequence: TGTGCCAGTAGCCGACTCGAGTTTAACACCGGGGAGCTGTTTTTT. Its translation is CASSRLEFNTGELFF.

V is TRBV30 and J is TRBJ2-7; D remains unclear. Germline loops: CDR1 GTSNPN, CDR2 SVGIG (reference sequence). V was cut by 2 bases and J by 2 bases, with 13 bases left in between. The CDR3 is 14 residues long. CDR3 amino acids: CAWSTGPLAYEQYF. DNA for the CDR3: TGTGCCTGGAGTACCGGGCCCCTAGCCTACGAGCAGTACTTC.

The V and J genes are TRBV6-1 and TRBJ2-7, with D unclear. The CDR3 runs to 14 residues. V lost 1 base to trimming and J lost 2 bases, with 9 bases between them. Germline V gene sequence: CDR1 MNHNS, CDR2 SASEGT. CDR3 residues: CASSEDRWPYEQYF. CDR3 bases: TGTGCCAGCAGTGAAGATAGGTGGCCCTACGAGCAGTACTTC.

This chain uses TRBV5-1 with TRBJ2-1; 8 positions agree with TRBD1. The V gene's germline CDR1 is SGHRS and CDR2 YFSETQ. V lost 4 bases, J lost 7 bases, and 1 base stayed unmatched. The CDR3 sequence is 12 residues long. The CDR3 bases are TGCGCCAGCAGCGGGACAGGAAATGAGCAGTTCTTC. Its protein is CASSGTGNEQFF.

This chain uses TRBV27 with TRBJ2-3, with D tentatively TRBD2 (5 bases). The CDR3 loop spans 17 amino acids. Germline loops: CDR1 MNHEY, CDR2 SMNVEV (reference sequence). Trimming shortened V by 5 bases and J by 3 bases, and 21 bases separated the two germline ends. The CDR3 DNA reads TGTGCCAGCAGTCCCCTTGGTGCGCTAACGGGAACAGATACGCAGTATTTT. Protein product: CASSPLGALTGTDTQYF.

V usage is TRBV13 and J usage is TRBJ2-3; D gene ambiguous. Germline V gene data show CDR1 as PRHDT and CDR2 as FYEKMQ (reference sequence). The ends were cut back, 7 bases at V and 10 bases at J, with 9 bases in the middle. This CDR3 contains 10 residues. The CDR3 DNA sequence: TGTGCCAGCACCCTAGTACCGCAGTATTTT. Its protein is CASTLVPQYF.

This rearrangement joins TRBV13 to TRBJ2-3, with D possibly matching TRBD1 (5 bases). CDR1 is PRHDT, CDR2 FYEKMQ, per germline (reference sequence). V gave up 2 bases and J gave up 9 bases, with 12 bases separating them. This CDR3 spans 13 amino acids. DNA for the CDR3: TGTGCCAGCAGCTTAATGCCACAGGAGACGCAGTATTTT. Its translation: CASSLMPQETQYF. Together with reference TRBV13 and TRBJ2-3, the CDR3 gives the full variable domain: AAGVIQSPRHLIKEKRETATLKCYPIPRHDTVYWYQQGPGQDPQFLISFYEKMQSDKGSIPDRFSAQQFSDYHSELNMSSLELGDSALYFCASSLMPQETQYFGPGTRLTVL.

This rearrangement joins TRBV7-9 to TRBJ2-7; D is unclear. V lost 2 bases and J lost 5, with 13 bases in between. Per the germline V gene, CDR1 is SEHNR and CDR2 is FQNEAQ (reference sequence). The CDR3 is made up of 14 amino acids. The CDR3 DNA follows: TGTGCCAGCAGCTTACCAGGACCCGACCACGAGCAGTACTTC. Its translation: CASSLPGPDHEQYF.

V usage is TRBV27 and J usage is TRBJ2-2; TRBD1 is a possible D gene (5 bases). V lost 4 bases and J 1 base, leaving 16 bases between the germline ends. Germline CDR1 and CDR2: MNHEY and SMNVEV (reference sequence). The CDR3 spans 17 residues. The DNA of the CDR3 is TGTGCCAGCAGTTCAGGGTGGGCGGACCTGAACACCGGGGAGCTGTTTTTT. It yields the protein CASSSGWADLNTGELFF.

The rearrangement uses TRBV5-1 and TRBJ2-7; maybe TRBD1 (6 bases). Germline lookup yields CDR1 SGHRS and CDR2 YFSETQ. This CDR3 contains 15 residues. Trimming pared 0 bases from V and 6 bases from J, leaving 16 bases between. As DNA, the CDR3 is TGCGCCAGCAGCTTGGCCCCCACAGGGCTGGTCGAGCAGTACTTC. Translation gives CASSLAPTGLVEQYF.

This clone was recorded only once. In the same sample, other DNA sequences code for this CDR3. This chain links TRBV5-6 with TRBJ1-5; a weak D match, TRBD1 (6 bases). CDR3 length: 13 amino acids. V was trimmed by 2 bases and J by 7 bases, leaving 10 bases between them. Looked up from germline, CDR1 is SGHDT and CDR2 is YYEEEE. The CDR3 nucleotides read TGTGCCAGCAGCTTACAGGGCGGGCAGCCCCAGCATTTT. Translation gives CASSLQGGQPQHF.

The chain has TRBV9 and TRBJ1-2; TRBD1 aligns across 7 bases. The CDR3 contains 18 residues. Unmatched junction bases numbered 17, after V lost 0 bases and J lost 6 bases. Germline-derived CDR1 and CDR2 are SGDLS and YYNGEE. The CDR3 loop is CASSVGDRGYSGTDGYTF. DNA for the CDR3: TGTGCCAGCAGCGTAGGAGATCGCGGTTACTCCGGGACAGATGGCTACACCTTC.

The V call is TRBV2, the J call TRBJ2-1; tentative D call: TRBD2 (6 bases). CDR3 length equals 19 residues. The V gene's germline CDR1 is SNHLY and CDR2 FYNNEI. Trimming removed 3 bases from V and 0 bases from J, with 21 bases in between. DNA of the CDR3: TGTGCCAGCAGTGAGTTTCCGGGACTCCATTTGAGCTCCTACAATGAGCAGTTCTTC. Translation gives CASSEFPGLHLSSYNEQFF.

The chain recombines TRBV9 with TRBJ2-7, with D perhaps TRBD1 (5 bases). The germline gives CDR1 SGDLS, CDR2 YYNGEE. The V and J ends lost 4 bases and 2 bases respectively, with 16 bases between them. This CDR3 is built from 15 residues. The CDR3, as DNA: TGTGCCAGCAGCCCATACCAGGGTACTGCCTACGAGCAGTACTTC. This sequence encodes CASSPYQGTAYEQYF.